This TCR beta chain is from a study of T-cell memory formation after mild COVID-19 (dated by TCRdb to about 2021). With respect to the entire study: Most TCR sequence clusters were specific to one of the two donors. The cohort comprised two young, previously healthy adult volunteers, one female and one male. In a couple of donors, T-cell clones that expanded and contracted after mild COVID-19 were followed by sequencing TCRalpha and TCRbeta repertoires longitudinally. What the work shows at the level of the full study, not this receptor alone: Some responding clones were detected in pre-infection memory, suggesting pre-existing cross-reactive memory T cells joined the SARS-CoV-2 response. From day 15 to 85, contracting clones showed balanced CD4/CD8 phenotypes, whereas a second wave of clones that expanded from day 15 to 37 leaned towards CD4+. Contracting CD4+ clones appeared mostly in the CM and EM memory subsets, whereas CD8+ clones were enriched in EMRA. The study covered only a couple of mild cases, and larger cohorts including severe cases with pre-infection samples were considered necessary. SARS-CoV-2 specificity of the second-wave clones peaking on day 37 was not confirmed.

Of note for this clonotype: Its antigen is not yet known. Qualities for individual bases were not recorded, and no much larger clone is one base off.

The cysteine opens and the phenylalanine closes a CDR3 of 14 amino acids. Solely the CDR3 DNA is kept, with 42 bases framed from the first base. The germline V gene specifies SNHLY as CDR1 and FYNNEI as CDR2. V loses 7 bases at its end and J loses 1 base; junction bases beyond the gene matches: 6. This sample was sequenced with an Illumina NovaSeq 6000. TCRalpha and TCRbeta cDNA libraries were built by 5'RACE with constant-segment primers, adding sample barcodes and unique molecular identifiers. Trizol reagent was used to extract RNA from every sample. Libraries were amplified in two PCR steps, with a second sample barcode and Illumina TruSeq adapters added in the second step. Sequencing of the libraries was done on an Illumina NovaSeq, producing 2 x 150 bp paired-end reads. The authors' pipeline ran thus. With migec v1.2.7, reads were demultiplexed and then collapsed into UMI-guided consensus sequences. Using mixcr v2.1.11, UMI consensuses were aligned to TRA and TRB V and J templates and then assembled into clonotypes. A clonotype was counted as expanded or contracted only if both edgeR and NoisET called the change significant, with noise models trained on biological replicates. For edgeR calls, the cutoffs were a false discovery rate-adjusted p below 0.01 and a log2 fold-change threshold of 1. PCA with hierarchical clustering of max-normalized trajectories of the 1000 most abundant clonotypes was used as exploratory dynamics analysis. Separately sequenced CD4+ and CD8+ repertoires were used to assign the CD4 or CD8 phenotype of responding clones. The public reads were run again by TCRdb, first through fastp at Q25 and then through MiXCR, and only productive beta chains were kept. Records with the same CDR3 protein are collapsed into one entry carrying the most frequent genes and DNA. The V and J calls shown here were made by TCRdb, not taken from the authors' results. This sample holds 450,000 to 650,000 distinct CDR3 sequences; around 17% were observed only once. The biggest ten clones account for more than 10% of the sample.

Ficoll-Paque density gradient centrifugation was used to isolate PBMCs. This sequence originates from an adult woman who had mild COVID-19 (a few samples of this study predate the infection). The sample titles of this study are shuffled in the database, so cell type and time point are left out; the donor was told from shared clones. Material for sequencing was PBMCs or a T cell subset sorted from them (not recorded which). The receptor chain draws on TRBV2 and TRBJ1-1; TRBD1 lines up with 7 middle nucleotides. The CDR3 reads as follows: CASIAGTENTEAFF. The base sequence is TGTGCCAGCATCGCAGGGACAGAGAACACTGAAGCTTTCTTT.